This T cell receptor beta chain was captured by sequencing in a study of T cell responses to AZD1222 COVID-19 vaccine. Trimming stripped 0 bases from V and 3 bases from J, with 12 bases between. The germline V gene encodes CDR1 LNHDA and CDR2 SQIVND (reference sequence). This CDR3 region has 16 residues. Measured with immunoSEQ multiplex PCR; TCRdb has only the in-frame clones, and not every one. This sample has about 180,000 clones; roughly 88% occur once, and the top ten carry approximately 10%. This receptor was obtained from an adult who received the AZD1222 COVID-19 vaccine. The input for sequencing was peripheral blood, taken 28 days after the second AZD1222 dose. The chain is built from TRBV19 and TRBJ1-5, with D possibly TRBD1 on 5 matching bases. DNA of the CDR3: TGTGCCAGTAGTATAGATCCCCAGGGTTCCAATCAGCCCCAGCATTTT. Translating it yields CASSIDPQGSNQPQHF.